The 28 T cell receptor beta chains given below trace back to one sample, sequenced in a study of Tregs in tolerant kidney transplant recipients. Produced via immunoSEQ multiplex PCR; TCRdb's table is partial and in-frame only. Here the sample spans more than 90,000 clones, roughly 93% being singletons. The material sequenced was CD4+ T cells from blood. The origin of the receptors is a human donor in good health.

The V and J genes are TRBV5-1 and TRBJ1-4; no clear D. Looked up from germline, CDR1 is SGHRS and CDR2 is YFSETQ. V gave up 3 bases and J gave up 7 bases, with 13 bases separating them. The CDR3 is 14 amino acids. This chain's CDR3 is CASSSGIDSEKLFF. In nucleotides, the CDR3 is TGCGCCAGCAGCTCCGGTATAGATAGTGAAAAACTGTTTTTT.

CDR3 amino acids: CASSTTSGDQETQYF. As DNA, the CDR3 is TGTGCCAGTAGTACGACTAGCGGGGACCAAGAGACCCAGTACTTC. V is TRBV19 and J is TRBJ2-5, with TRBD2 matching 11 bases. V lost 4 bases, J lost 0 bases, and 1 base stayed unmatched. CDR1 is LNHDA and CDR2 is SQIVND in the germline V gene (reference sequence). This CDR3 is 15 amino acids long.

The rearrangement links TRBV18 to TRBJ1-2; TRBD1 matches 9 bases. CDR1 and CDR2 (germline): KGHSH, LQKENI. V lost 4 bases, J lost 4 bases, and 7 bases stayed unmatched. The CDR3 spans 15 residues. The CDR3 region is CASSRPGQGLYGYTF. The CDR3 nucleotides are TGTGCCAGCTCACGACCGGGACAGGGACTCTATGGCTACACCTTC.

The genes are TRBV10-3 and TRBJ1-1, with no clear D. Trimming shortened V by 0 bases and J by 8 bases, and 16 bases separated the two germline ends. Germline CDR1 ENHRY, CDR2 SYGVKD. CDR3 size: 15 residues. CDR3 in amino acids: CAISESVLLKAEAFF. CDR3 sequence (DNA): TGTGCCATCAGTGAGTCTGTGCTCCTAAAGGCCGAAGCTTTCTTT.

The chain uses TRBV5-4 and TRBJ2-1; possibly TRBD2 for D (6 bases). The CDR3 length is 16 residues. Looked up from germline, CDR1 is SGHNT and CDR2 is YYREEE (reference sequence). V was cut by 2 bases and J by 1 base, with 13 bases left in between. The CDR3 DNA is TGTGCCAGCAGCTTCGGGGGAGGTGGATCCTACAATGAGCAGTTCTTC. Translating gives CASSFGGGGSYNEQFF.

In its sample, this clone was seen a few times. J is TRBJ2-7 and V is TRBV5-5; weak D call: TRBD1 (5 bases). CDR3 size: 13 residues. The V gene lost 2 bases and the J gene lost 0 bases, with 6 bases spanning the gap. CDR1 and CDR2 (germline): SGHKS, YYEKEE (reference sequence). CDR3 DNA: TGTGCCAGCAGCTTCGGACACTCCTACGAGCAGTACTTC. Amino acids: CASSFGHSYEQYF. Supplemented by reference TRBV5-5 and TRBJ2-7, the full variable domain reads DAGVTQSPTHLIKTRGQQVTLRCSPISGHKSVSWYQQVLGQGPQFIFQYYEKEERGRGNFPDRFSARQFPNYSSELNVNALLLGDSALYLCASSFGHSYEQYFGPGTRLTVT.

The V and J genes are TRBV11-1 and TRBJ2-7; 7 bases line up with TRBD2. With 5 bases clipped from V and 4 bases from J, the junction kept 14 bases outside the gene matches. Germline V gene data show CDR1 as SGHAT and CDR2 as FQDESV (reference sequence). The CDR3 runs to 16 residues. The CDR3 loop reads CASSPRRAGVRYEQYF. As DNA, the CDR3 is TGTGCCAGCAGCCCTCGCAGGGCGGGAGTAAGGTACGAGCAGTACTTC.

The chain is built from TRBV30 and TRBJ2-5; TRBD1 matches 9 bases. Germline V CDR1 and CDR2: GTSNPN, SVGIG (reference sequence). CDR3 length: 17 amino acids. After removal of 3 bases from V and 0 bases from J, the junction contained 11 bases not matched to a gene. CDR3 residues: CAWSLGGTGLNQETQYF. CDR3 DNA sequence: TGTGCCTGGAGCCTTGGAGGGACAGGGCTTAACCAAGAGACCCAGTACTTC.

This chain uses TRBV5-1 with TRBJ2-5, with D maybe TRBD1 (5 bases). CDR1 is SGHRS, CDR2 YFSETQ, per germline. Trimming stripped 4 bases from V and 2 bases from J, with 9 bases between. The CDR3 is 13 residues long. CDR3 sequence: CASSQQEQETQYF. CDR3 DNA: TGCGCCAGCAGCCAACAGGAGCAAGAGACCCAGTACTTC.

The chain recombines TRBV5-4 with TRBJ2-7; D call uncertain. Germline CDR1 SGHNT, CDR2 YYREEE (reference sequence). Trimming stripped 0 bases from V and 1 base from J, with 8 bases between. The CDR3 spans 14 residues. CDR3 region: CASSLEVGSYEQYF. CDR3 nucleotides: TGTGCCAGCAGCTTGGAAGTTGGGTCCTACGAGCAGTACTTC. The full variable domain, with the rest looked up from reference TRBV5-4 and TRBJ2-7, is ETGVTQSPTHLIKTRGQQVTLRCSSQSGHNTVSWYQQALGQGPQFIFQYYREEENGRGNFPPRFSGLQFPNYSSELNVNALELDDSALYLCASSLEVGSYEQYFGPGTRLTVT.

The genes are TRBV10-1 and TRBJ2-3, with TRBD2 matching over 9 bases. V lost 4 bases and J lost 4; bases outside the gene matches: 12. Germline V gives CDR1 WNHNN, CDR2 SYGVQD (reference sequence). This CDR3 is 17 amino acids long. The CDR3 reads CASSGPGLALSPDTQYF. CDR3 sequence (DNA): TGCGCCAGCAGTGGGCCGGGACTAGCTTTAAGTCCAGATACGCAGTATTTT.

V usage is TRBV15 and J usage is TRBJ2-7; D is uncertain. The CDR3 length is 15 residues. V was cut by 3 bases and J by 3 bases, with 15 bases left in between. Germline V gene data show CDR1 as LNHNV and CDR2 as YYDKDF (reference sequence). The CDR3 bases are TGTGCCACCAGCAGCCCGGTGGGGTTGAACTACGAGCAGTACTTC. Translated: CATSSPVGLNYEQYF.

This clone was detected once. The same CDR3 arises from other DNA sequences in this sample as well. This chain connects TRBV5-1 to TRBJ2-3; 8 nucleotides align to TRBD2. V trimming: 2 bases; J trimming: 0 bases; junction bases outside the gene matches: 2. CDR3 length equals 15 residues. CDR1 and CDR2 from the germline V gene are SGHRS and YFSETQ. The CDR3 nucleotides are TGCGCCAGCAGCTTCCGGGGGGGAAGCACAGATACGCAGTATTTT. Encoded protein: CASSFRGGSTDTQYF.

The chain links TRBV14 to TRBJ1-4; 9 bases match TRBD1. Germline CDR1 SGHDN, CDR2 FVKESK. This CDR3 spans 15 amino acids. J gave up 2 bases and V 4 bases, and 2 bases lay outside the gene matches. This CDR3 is CASSRDRGTNEKLFF. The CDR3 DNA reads TGTGCCAGCAGCCGCGACAGGGGGACTAATGAAAAACTGTTTTTT.

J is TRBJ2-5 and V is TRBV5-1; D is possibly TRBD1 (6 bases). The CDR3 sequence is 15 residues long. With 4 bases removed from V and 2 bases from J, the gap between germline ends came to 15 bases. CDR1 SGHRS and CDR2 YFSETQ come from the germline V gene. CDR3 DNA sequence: TGCGCCAGCAGCCCATCCGGGACACCGCAAGAGACCCAGTACTTC. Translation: CASSPSGTPQETQYF.

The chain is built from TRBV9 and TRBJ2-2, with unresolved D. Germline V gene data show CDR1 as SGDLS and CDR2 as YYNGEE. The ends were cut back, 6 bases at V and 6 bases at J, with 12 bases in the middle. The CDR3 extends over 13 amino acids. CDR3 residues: CASTFRGSGELFF. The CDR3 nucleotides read TGTGCCAGCACCTTTCGAGGTTCCGGGGAGCTGTTTTTT. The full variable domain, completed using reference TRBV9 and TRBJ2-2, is DSGVTQTPKHLITATGQRVTLRCSPRSGDLSVYWYQQSLDQGLQFLIQYYNGEERAKGNILERFSAQQFPDLHSELNLSSLELGDSALYFCASTFRGSGELFFGEGSRLTVL.

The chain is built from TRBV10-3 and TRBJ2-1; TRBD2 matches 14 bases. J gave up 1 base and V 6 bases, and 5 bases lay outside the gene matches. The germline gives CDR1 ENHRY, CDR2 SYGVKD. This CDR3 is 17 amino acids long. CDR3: CAIRLGLAGASYNEQFF. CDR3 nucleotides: TGTGCCATCAGATTGGGACTAGCGGGAGCTTCCTACAATGAGCAGTTCTTC.

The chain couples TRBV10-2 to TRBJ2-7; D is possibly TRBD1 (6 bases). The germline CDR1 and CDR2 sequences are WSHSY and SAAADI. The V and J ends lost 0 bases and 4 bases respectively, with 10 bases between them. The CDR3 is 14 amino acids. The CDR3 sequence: CASSESGRGYEQYF. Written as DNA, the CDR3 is TGCGCCAGCAGTGAGTCCGGCAGGGGATACGAGCAGTACTTC.

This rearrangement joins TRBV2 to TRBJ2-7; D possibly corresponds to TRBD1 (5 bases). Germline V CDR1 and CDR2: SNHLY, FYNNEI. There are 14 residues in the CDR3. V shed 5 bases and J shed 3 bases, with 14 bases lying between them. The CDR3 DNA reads TGTGCCAGCAGTTGGGGCAAAGACTTCTACGAGCAGTACTTC. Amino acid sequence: CASSWGKDFYEQYF.

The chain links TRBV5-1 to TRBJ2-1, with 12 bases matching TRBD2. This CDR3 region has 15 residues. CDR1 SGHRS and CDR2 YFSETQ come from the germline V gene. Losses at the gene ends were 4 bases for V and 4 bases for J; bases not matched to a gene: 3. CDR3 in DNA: TGCGCCAGCAGCAGACTAGCGGGAGATTACAATGAGCAGTTCTTC. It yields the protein CASSRLAGDYNEQFF.

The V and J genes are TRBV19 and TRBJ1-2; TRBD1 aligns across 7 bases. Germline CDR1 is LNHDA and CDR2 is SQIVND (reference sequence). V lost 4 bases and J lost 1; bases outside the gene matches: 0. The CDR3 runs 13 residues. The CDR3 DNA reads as TGTGCCAGTAGTAGGGACAGTAACTATGGCTACACCTTC. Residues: CASSRDSNYGYTF.

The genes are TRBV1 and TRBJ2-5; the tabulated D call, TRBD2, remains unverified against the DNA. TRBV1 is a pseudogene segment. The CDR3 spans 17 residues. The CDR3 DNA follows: TGCACCAGCAGCCAAGATCGGCTAGCGGGAGGCCAAGAGACCCAGTACTTC. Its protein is CTSSQDRLAGGQETQYF.

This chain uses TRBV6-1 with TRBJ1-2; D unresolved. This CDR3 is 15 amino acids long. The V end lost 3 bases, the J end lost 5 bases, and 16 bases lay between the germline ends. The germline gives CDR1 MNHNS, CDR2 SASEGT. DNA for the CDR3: TGTGCCAGCAGTGAGGTCCTGATCGTCCTTTATGGCTACACCTTC. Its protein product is CASSEVLIVLYGYTF.

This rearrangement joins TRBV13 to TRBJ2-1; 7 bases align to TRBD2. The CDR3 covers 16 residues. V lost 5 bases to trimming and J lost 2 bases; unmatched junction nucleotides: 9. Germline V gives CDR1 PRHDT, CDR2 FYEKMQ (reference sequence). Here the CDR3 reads CASSVAGRPPYNEQFF. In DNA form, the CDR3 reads TGTGCCAGCAGCGTCGCCGGGAGGCCTCCCTACAATGAGCAGTTCTTC.

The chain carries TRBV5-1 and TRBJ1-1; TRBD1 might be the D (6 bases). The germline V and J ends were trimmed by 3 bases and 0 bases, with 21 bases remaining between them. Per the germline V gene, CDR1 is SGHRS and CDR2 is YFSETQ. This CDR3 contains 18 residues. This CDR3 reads CASSSRAQGALLNTEAFF. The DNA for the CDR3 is TGCGCCAGCAGCTCTAGGGCACAGGGTGCCCTCTTGAACACTGAAGCTTTCTTT.

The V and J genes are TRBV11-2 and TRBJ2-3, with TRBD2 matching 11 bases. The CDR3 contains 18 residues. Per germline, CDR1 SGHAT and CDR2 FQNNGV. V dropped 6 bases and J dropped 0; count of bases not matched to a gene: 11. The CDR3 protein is CASRGGGLAVSSTDTQYF. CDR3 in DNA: TGTGCCAGCAGAGGGGGGGGACTAGCGGTTTCTAGCACAGATACGCAGTATTTT. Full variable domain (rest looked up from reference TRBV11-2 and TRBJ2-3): EAGVAQSPRYKIIEKRQSVAFWCNPISGHATLYWYQQILGQGPKLLIQFQNNGVVDDSQLPKDRFSAERLKGVDSTLKIQPAKLEDSAVYLCASRGGGLAVSSTDTQYFGPGTRLTVL.

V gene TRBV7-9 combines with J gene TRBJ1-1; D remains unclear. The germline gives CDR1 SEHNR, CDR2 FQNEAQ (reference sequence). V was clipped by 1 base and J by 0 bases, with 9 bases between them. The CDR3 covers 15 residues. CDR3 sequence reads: CASSLVQTMNTEAFF. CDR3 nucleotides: TGTGCCAGCAGCTTAGTGCAGACCATGAACACTGAAGCTTTCTTT.

In DNA form, the CDR3 reads TGTGCCAGCAGCCCTGACGGGAGCAATCAGCCCCAGCATTTT. It is translated as CASSPDGSNQPQHF. The chain couples TRBV7-6 to TRBJ1-5, with D uncertain. Germline assignment: CDR1 SGHVS and CDR2 FNYEAQ. This CDR3 contains 14 residues. V lost 5 bases and J lost 1, with 9 bases in between.